This T cell receptor (beta chain) was recovered during a study of blood T cell repertoires in COVID-19. Overall study context: From T cells, B-cell-depleted T cells, or PBMCs came the material, which was cDNA or gDNA.

Germline CDR1 reads SEHNR; CDR2 reads FQNEAQ (reference sequence). The CDR3 consists of 14 residues. Trimming removed 7 bases from V and 2 bases from J, with 15 bases in between. Some clones are missing from TCRdb's copy, which holds only in-frame ones; the method was immunoSEQ multiplex PCR. The sample holds about 230,000 clones, about nine tenths seen once. Sequenced input: PBMCs or T cells enriched from blood (not recorded which). This receptor was taken from a woman aged 30 to 39 with acute COVID-19. The chain has TRBV7-9 and TRBJ2-7, with D possibly TRBD2 on 6 matching bases. The CDR3 nucleotides read TGTGCCAGCACCTCGACCGGAGGGGCCTACGAGCAGTACTTC. Residues: CASTSTGGAYEQYF.